Presented here are 11 T cell receptor beta chains from one specimen sequenced in a study of neoadjuvant anti-PD-1 for oral cavity cancer. Sample time point: after neoadjuvant nivolumab, at surgical resection. Using immunoSEQ multiplex PCR, the repertoire was profiled, and TCRdb retains in-frame clones only, with some absent. The repertoire holds around 70,000 clones, with 70% to 90% as singletons. The sample here was PBMCs, taken after nivolumab (anti-PD-1) treatment. These receptors were collected from a person aged 35-79 years with oral cavity squamous cell carcinoma.

The sample holds one count of this clone. The chain couples TRBV5-1 to TRBJ1-2; TRBD1 might be the D (6 bases). The CDR3 spans 14 residues. The germline V gene encodes CDR1 SGHRS and CDR2 YFSETQ. The V gene lost 0 bases and the J gene lost 5 bases, with 11 bases spanning the gap. As DNA, the CDR3 is TGCGCCAGCAGCTTGGTTCAGGGGAGTTATGGCTACACCTTC. As protein: CASSLVQGSYGYTF.

The chain uses TRBV28 and TRBJ2-5; TRBD2 matches at 10 bases. Germline V gene data show CDR1 as MDHEN and CDR2 as SYDVKM. The ends lost 4 bases at V and 2 bases at J; junction bases unmatched: 7. CDR3 length: 16 residues. CDR3 region: CASSSPGTSAQETQYF. The CDR3, as DNA: TGTGCCAGCAGTTCCCCTGGGACTAGCGCACAAGAGACCCAGTACTTC.

The V and J genes are TRBV6-6 and TRBJ1-2; no clear D. Trimming removed 0 bases at V and 6 bases at J, with 8 bases between. The CDR3 is made up of 13 amino acids. From germline, CDR1 is MNHNY and CDR2 SVGAGI (reference sequence). This CDR3 is CASSYSSVNGYTF. The DNA for the CDR3 is TGTGCCAGCAGTTACTCTTCAGTGAATGGCTACACCTTC.

This clone has only one observation. This chain uses TRBV7-2 with TRBJ1-4; D is perhaps TRBD1 (5 bases). V was cut by 5 bases and J by 6 bases, with 16 bases left in between. The CDR3 runs to 15 residues. Germline values: CDR1 SGHTA, CDR2 FQGNSA. CDR3 in DNA: TGTGCCAGCAGCCCCAGGGAATGGGCGTATGAAAAACTGTTTTTT. Amino acid sequence: CASSPREWAYEKLFF.

The J gene is TRBJ1-1, the V gene TRBV6-5, with TRBD1 matching over 9 bases. CDR3 length equals 15 residues. CDR1 MNHEY and CDR2 SVGAGI come from the germline V gene. V was clipped by 2 bases and J by 5 bases; unmatched bases: 6. The chain's CDR3 is CASSYTQGAATEAFF. CDR3 DNA: TGTGCCAGCAGTTACACACAGGGGGCCGCGACTGAAGCTTTCTTT.

The chain carries TRBV7-6 and TRBJ1-2; TRBD1 might be the D (6 bases). The length of the CDR3 is 17 residues. CDR1 and CDR2 (germline): SGHVS, FNYEAQ. Trimming cost V 1 base and J 1 base, with 16 bases left between them. The CDR3 bases are TGTGCCAGCAGCTTAGGAGGGGGGCCCCAGGGTAACTATGGCTACACCTTC. It encodes CASSLGGGPQGNYGYTF.

The chain carries TRBV5-1 and TRBJ2-1, with D possibly TRBD2 on 6 matching bases. The germline V and J ends were trimmed by 3 bases and 8 bases, with 21 bases remaining between them. The CDR3 loop spans 16 amino acids. Germline CDR1 reads SGHRS; CDR2 reads YFSETQ. CDR3 residues: CASSSRLGAFGDEQFF. DNA for the CDR3: TGCGCCAGCAGCTCGCGACTAGGCGCATTTGGGGATGAGCAGTTCTTC.

This clone has just one count. V usage is TRBV7-8 and J usage is TRBJ1-1; unclear D gene. V shed 3 bases and J shed 0 bases, with 11 bases lying between them. CDR3 length: 15 amino acids. CDR1 SGHVS and CDR2 FQNEAQ come from the germline V gene. CDR3 sequence (DNA): TGTGCCAGCAGCTTCCCCGGAGGCCTGAACACTGAAGCTTTCTTT. Amino acid sequence: CASSFPGGLNTEAFF.

CDR3 sequence (DNA): TGCAGCGCTTTGACAGGGAGAATGGCAGATACGCAGTATTTT. Translation: CSALTGRMADTQYF. The gene calls are TRBV29-1 and TRBJ2-3, with 7 bases aligning to TRBD1. The CDR3 has 14 residues. Per germline, CDR1 SQVTM and CDR2 ANQGSEA. The junction had 11 bases not matched to a gene; V was cut back by 7 bases and J by 4 bases.

This sequence joins TRBV5-1 and TRBJ1-2; no definite D call. This CDR3 is built from 15 residues. CDR1 is SGHRS and CDR2 is YFSETQ in the germline V gene. The V gene lost 0 bases and the J gene lost 0 bases, with 9 bases spanning the gap. The DNA for the CDR3 is TGCGCCAGCAGCTTGGAAGGATACTCTAACTATGGCTACACCTTC. Protein product: CASSLEGYSNYGYTF.

J is TRBJ1-2 and V is TRBV28; D gene unclear. The CDR3 has 14 residues. Germline V lookup: CDR1 MDHEN, CDR2 SYDVKM. V shed 5 bases and J shed 7 bases, with 17 bases lying between them. For the CDR3, the DNA is TGTGCCAGCAGTCCGCCGGCCGGACGCGGTGGCTACACCTTC. This encodes CASSPPAGRGGYTF.